Listed here are 29 T cell receptor beta chains from one sample, sequenced in a study of blood T cell repertoires in COVID-19. Here immunoSEQ multiplex PCR was the method, and the copy in TCRdb shows in-frame clones only, minus some. The top ten clones hold around 3.3% of a sample with 150,000 to 200,000 clones, around nine tenths of them seen once. Specimen: peripheral blood. The receptors were sampled from a man aged 70-80 years with acute or convalescent COVID-19.

This clone was detected only a few times. The chain is built from TRBV25-1 and TRBJ1-2; 7 bases are shared with TRBD1. This CDR3 has 18 residues. With 5 bases clipped from V and 0 bases from J, the junction kept 15 bases outside the gene matches. Germline-derived CDR1 and CDR2 are MGHDK and SYGVNS. The CDR3 bases are TGTGCCAGCAGTCCACTAGACAGGGCCAAACCCCCTAACTATGGCTACACCTTC. It encodes CASSPLDRAKPPNYGYTF.

V is TRBV7-2 and J is TRBJ1-4, with TRBD1 matching over 7 bases. The CDR3 sequence is 15 residues long. V shed 5 bases and J 5 bases; nucleotides not matched to a gene: 8. In germline, CDR1 is SGHTA, CDR2 FQGNSA. CDR3 coding DNA: TGTGCCAGCAGCACAACGACAGGGCGGAATGAAAAACTGTTTTTT. This translates into CASSTTTGRNEKLFF.

This rearrangement joins TRBV5-3 to TRBJ1-2, with 7 bases fitting TRBD1. TRBV5-3 is an ORF; its function is uncertain. CDR3 length: 14 residues. The V segment lost 3 bases and the J segment 7 bases; nucleotides outside the gene matches: 9. DNA for the CDR3: TGTGCCAGAAGCTCCCAGACAGGGTTCGGTGGCTACACCTTC. This codes for CARSSQTGFGGYTF.

V is TRBV3-1 (or the pseudogene TRBV3-2) and J is TRBJ2-1; TRBD2 might be the D (5 bases). This CDR3 region has 12 residues. CDR1 is LGHDT and CDR2 is YNNKEL in the germline V gene (reference sequence). V was shortened by 5 bases and J by 9 bases, with 11 bases between the two germline ends. CDR3 DNA: TGTGCCAGCAGCGCCCGGAGGACTGAGCAGTTCTTC. This encodes CASSARRTEQFF.

The V call is TRBV9, the J call TRBJ1-2; D is possibly TRBD1 (5 bases). The ends were cut back, 3 bases at V and 3 bases at J, with 18 bases in the middle. CDR3 length: 16 residues. CDR1 SGDLS and CDR2 YYNGEE come from the germline V gene. The CDR3 DNA is TGTGCCAGCAGCGCCCATACAAGCCCAGGGTACTATGGCTACACCTTC. Translation gives CASSAHTSPGYYGYTF. Looking up the rest from reference TRBV9 and TRBJ1-2 gives the full variable domain: DSGVTQTPKHLITATGQRVTLRCSPRSGDLSVYWYQQSLDQGLQFLIQYYNGEERAKGNILERFSAQQFPDLHSELNLSSLELGDSALYFCASSAHTSPGYYGYTFGSGTRLTVV.

The chain is built from TRBV7-3 and TRBJ2-1, with 7 bases aligning to TRBD1. This CDR3 is 14 amino acids long. The trim removed 6 bases at V and 2 bases at J, leaving 4 bases unmatched. Germline-derived CDR1 and CDR2 are SGHTA and FQGTGA. The CDR3 DNA reads as TGTGCCAGCAGTAAGGGGGCGGCCTACAATGAGCAGTTCTTC. It encodes CASSKGAAYNEQFF.

Comments on this clone: One end of the junction is discordant with germline, which a read error may explain. The chain is built from TRBV10-2 and TRBJ2-5, with a tentative D call TRBD1 (5 bases). Per germline, CDR1 WSHSY and CDR2 SAAADI. The CDR3 has 13 residues. The CDR3 bases are TGCGCCAGCAGTGAGGCAGGGCAAGGGACCCAGTACTTC. Residues: CASSEAGQGTQYF.

The chain employs TRBV24-1 and TRBJ2-3, with D maybe TRBD1 (6 bases). V dropped 1 base and J dropped 2 bases, with 9 bases sitting between them. The CDR3 extends over 15 amino acids. Germline loops: CDR1 KGHDR, CDR2 SFDVKD. CDR3 sequence: CATSDFRTATDTQYF. CDR3 sequence (DNA): TGTGCCACCAGTGATTTTAGGACAGCCACAGATACGCAGTATTTT.

This clone was seen a single time. The chain carries TRBV24-1 and TRBJ2-3, with 8 bases matching TRBD2. V was clipped by 3 bases and J by 5 bases; unmatched bases: 6. The CDR3 totals 15 residues. Germline loops: CDR1 KGHDR, CDR2 SFDVKD. The chain's CDR3 is CATSDTSGAGDTQYF. In nucleotides, the CDR3 is TGTGCCACCAGTGATACTAGCGGAGCTGGAGATACGCAGTATTTT.

The chain links TRBV11-2 to TRBJ1-3; D is ambiguous. The CDR3 is made up of 16 amino acids. Germline CDR1 reads SGHAT; CDR2 reads FQNNGV. The V gene lost 1 base and the J gene lost 0 bases, with 10 bases spanning the gap. The CDR3 reads CASSLVWAISGNTIYF. In nucleotides, the CDR3 is TGTGCCAGCAGCTTAGTATGGGCAATCTCTGGAAACACCATATATTTT.

This clone was seen once. The genes are TRBV6-5 and TRBJ1-1; D is perhaps TRBD1 (5 bases). Between the trimmed V and J ends, which lost 4 bases and 3 bases, there was a span of 9 bases. Germline V CDR1 and CDR2: MNHEY, SVGAGI. CDR3 size: 13 residues. The CDR3 region is CASSSREDTEAFF. CDR3 in DNA: TGTGCCAGCAGTTCCAGGGAGGACACTGAAGCTTTCTTT.

The chain employs TRBV5-4 and TRBJ1-2; TRBD1 matches at 7 bases. Losses at the gene ends were 6 bases for V and 7 bases for J; bases not matched to a gene: 12. The germline V gene encodes CDR1 SGHNT and CDR2 YYREEE (reference sequence). CDR3 length equals 14 residues. The CDR3 DNA reads TGTGCCAGCACCTCGGGGCAGGGGGGACTTGGCTACACCTTC. Translating it yields CASTSGQGGLGYTF.

The chain has TRBV5-1 and TRBJ2-1, with 12 bases lining up with TRBD2. Trimming took 3 bases from V and 5 from J; bases not matched to a gene: 6. The CDR3 has 16 residues. The germline gives CDR1 SGHRS, CDR2 YFSETQ. The CDR3 DNA is TGCGCCAGCAGCTACCTAGCGGGAGGGCTAGACAATGAGCAGTTCTTC. It translates to CASSYLAGGLDNEQFF.

The chain carries TRBV4-3 and TRBJ2-1; maybe TRBD2 (6 bases). The ends were cut back, 1 base at V and 6 bases at J, with 16 bases in the middle. From germline, CDR1 is LGHNA and CDR2 YSLEER. The CDR3 extends over 16 amino acids. CDR3 bases: TGCGCCAGCAGCCAAGTGGGGGGATTTTCGACCAATGAGCAGTTCTTC. Translated: CASSQVGGFSTNEQFF.

The chain links TRBV6-1 to TRBJ1-1; tentatively, D is TRBD1 (5 bases). Germline CDR1 MNHNS, CDR2 SASEGT. This CDR3 spans 15 amino acids. V dropped 1 base and J dropped 5 bases, with 14 bases sitting between them. Written as DNA, the CDR3 is TGTGCCAGCAGTGAAGTAGGAGGGGTCAGAACTGAAGCTTTCTTT. Protein sequence: CASSEVGGVRTEAFF.

The J gene is TRBJ2-3, the V gene TRBV6-5, with D hard to call. CDR3 length: 15 residues. Trimming stripped 8 bases from V and 0 bases from J, with 15 bases between. CDR1 and CDR2 from the germline V gene are MNHEY and SVGAGI. In DNA, the CDR3 is TGTGCCAGCGCCCGAGCGAGATTGAGCACAGATACGCAGTATTTT. Amino acids: CASARARLSTDTQYF.

The chain is built from TRBV28 and TRBJ1-1; TRBD1 matches at 8 bases. Germline lookup yields CDR1 MDHEN and CDR2 SYDVKM. This CDR3 spans 13 amino acids. Trimming cost V 3 bases and J 8 bases; bases outside gene matches: 5. CDR3 coding DNA: TGTGCCAGCAGTTTGGGGACAGGCAGCGAAGCTTTCTTT. Encoded protein: CASSLGTGSEAFF. The full variable domain, in which reference TRBV28 and TRBJ1-1 provide the parts outside the CDR3, is DVKVTQSSRYLVKRTGEKVFLECVQDMDHENMFWYRQDPGLGLRLIYFSYDVKMKEKGDIPEGYSVSREKKERFSLILESASTNQTSMYLCASSLGTGSEAFFGQGTRLTVV.

CDR3 DNA sequence: TGTGCCAGCAGCTTGTCAGGGGACACTGAAGCTTTCTTT. Protein product: CASSLSGDTEAFF. The chain recombines TRBV5-4 with TRBJ1-1, with a possible D match to TRBD1 (6 bases). V was cut by 1 base and J by 3 bases, with 7 bases left in between. The CDR3 runs to 13 residues. Germline assignment: CDR1 SGHNT and CDR2 YYREEE (reference sequence).

The rearrangement joins TRBV28 to TRBJ1-2; the D gene is possibly TRBD1 (5 bases). Germline V CDR1 and CDR2: MDHEN, SYDVKM. The V end lost 6 bases, the J end lost 2 bases, and 22 bases lay between the germline ends. This CDR3 is 17 amino acids long. CDR3 nucleotides: TGTGCCAGCAGCCCCCCCCGACCGGCGGGACCCAACTATGGCTACACCTTC. Protein sequence: CASSPPRPAGPNYGYTF.

Comments on this clone: Germline and junction disagree at one end, which may indicate a read error. This chain links TRBV27 with TRBJ2-7; TRBD1 aligns across 10 bases. This CDR3 has 15 amino acids. Germline CDR1 and CDR2: MNHEY and SMNVEV (reference sequence). The CDR3 protein is CASSVSGTGAYEQYF. CDR3 bases: TGTGCCAGCAGTGTATCCGGGACAGGGGCCTACGAGCAGTACTTC.

The chain carries TRBV23-1 and TRBJ2-7; the D gene is possibly TRBD1 (6 bases). TRBV23-1 is an ORF for which the function is uncertain. This CDR3 contains 14 residues. Between the trimmed V and J ends, which lost 4 bases and 0 bases, there was a span of 10 bases. As DNA, the CDR3 is TGCGCCAGCAGTCTGACGACAGGCTCCTACGAGCAGTACTTC. The encoded protein is CASSLTTGSYEQYF.

J is TRBJ1-2 and V is TRBV6-1; D perhaps matches TRBD1 (5 bases). Trimming shortened V by 3 bases and J by 7 bases, and 9 bases separated the two germline ends. The CDR3 is made up of 12 amino acids. Germline assignment: CDR1 MNHNS and CDR2 SASEGT. CDR3 nucleotide sequence: TGTGCCAGCAGTGACGGGGGAAGTGGCTACACCTTC. Its protein is CASSDGGSGYTF.

The CDR3: CASRPTGGREAFF. The CDR3 region has the DNA TGTGCCAGCAGGCCGACAGGGGGCAGGGAAGCTTTCTTT. J is TRBJ1-1 and V is TRBV27, with 10 bases matching TRBD1. Losses at the gene ends were 6 bases for V and 8 bases for J; bases not matched to a gene: 6. CDR1 and CDR2 (germline): MNHEY, SMNVEV (reference sequence). The CDR3 contains 13 residues.

CDR3 residues: CASSQEQGVYTGELFF. The CDR3 DNA is TGCGCCAGCAGCCAAGAACAGGGGGTTTACACCGGGGAGCTGTTTTTT. This chain joins TRBV4-1 and TRBJ2-2; the match to TRBD1 covers 8 bases. The CDR3 runs 16 residues. Trimming took 0 bases from V and 3 from J; bases not matched to a gene: 3. Germline values: CDR1 MGHRA, CDR2 YSYEKL.

This clone occurred once. The rearrangement uses TRBV2 and TRBJ2-7, with D maybe TRBD1 (7 bases). With 9 bases removed from V and 3 bases from J, the gap between germline ends came to 18 bases. The CDR3 is 14 amino acids. Germline V gene lookup returns CDR1 SNHLY and CDR2 FYNNEI. For the CDR3, the DNA is TGTGCCAGTGCCTCGGGGGCAGGGGGCTACGAGCAGTACTTC. Protein sequence: CASASGAGGYEQYF.

The chain is built from TRBV28 and TRBJ1-4; 7 bases line up with TRBD1. This CDR3 is 16 amino acids long. CDR1 and CDR2 (germline): MDHEN, SYDVKM. After removal of 5 bases from V and 8 bases from J, the junction contained 14 bases not matched to a gene. The DNA for the CDR3 is TGTGCCAGCAGTGAACCTCCCGGGACAGCGGTCGAAAAACTGTTTTTT. It codes for CASSEPPGTAVEKLFF.

V usage is TRBV6-6 and J usage is TRBJ2-5; 7 positions agree with TRBD1. The germline CDR1 and CDR2 sequences are MNHNY and SVGAGI (reference sequence). Germline trimming cut 7 bases from V and 5 bases from J; bases unmatched to any gene: 7. This CDR3 has 13 residues. The CDR3 loop reads CASTRQGSETQYF. CDR3 nucleotide sequence: TGTGCCAGCACCCGACAGGGATCCGAGACCCAGTACTTC.

V and J are TRBV14 and TRBJ2-7; TRBD2 matches at 8 bases. J lost 9 bases, V lost 4 bases, and 20 bases had no gene match. CDR3 length: 17 residues. The germline V gene encodes CDR1 SGHDN and CDR2 FVKESK. The CDR3 spells CASSLLSPGTSRSGQYF. The CDR3 DNA follows: TGTGCCAGCAGCCTCCTATCCCCCGGGACTAGTCGTTCCGGGCAGTACTTC. Together with reference TRBV14 and TRBJ2-7, the CDR3 gives the full variable domain: EAGVTQFPSHSVIEKGQTVTLRCDPISGHDNLYWYRRVMGKEIKFLLHFVKESKQDESGMPNNRFLAERTGGTYSTLKVQPAELEDSGVYFCASSLLSPGTSRSGQYFGPGTRLTVT.

This chain connects TRBV5-1 to TRBJ2-5; possible D gene TRBD2, 5 bases. Germline V gene lookup returns CDR1 SGHRS and CDR2 YFSETQ. There are 14 residues in the CDR3. V lost 0 bases to trimming and J lost 5 bases, with 11 bases between them. In DNA form, the CDR3 reads TGCGCCAGCAGCTTGGCAACAGCGGCCGAGACCCAGTACTTC. It yields the protein CASSLATAAETQYF.